These 31 T cell receptor beta chains were all obtained from the same sample, sequenced in a study of blood T cell repertoires in COVID-19. The data were produced by immunoSEQ multiplex PCR, yet TCRdb's version contains in-frame clones alone and is incomplete. Of 85,000 to 110,000 clones listed, just over 85% were seen once; the top ten hold approximately 3.5%. Input material: peripheral blood. All receptors derive from a human donor in a cohort sampled during active COVID-19.

This chain uses TRBV3-1 (or the pseudogene TRBV3-2) with TRBJ1-2, with D tentatively TRBD1 (5 bases). CDR3 length: 14 amino acids. Trimming cost V 1 base and J 8 bases, with 14 bases left between them. Looked up from germline, CDR1 is LGHDT and CDR2 is YNNKEL (reference sequence). The CDR3 loop is CASSQGLRVAGYTF. The CDR3 DNA sequence: TGTGCCAGCAGCCAAGGGCTCAGGGTGGCCGGCTACACCTTC.

The chain has TRBV5-5 and TRBJ2-5; TRBD2 agrees at 7 bases. CDR1 and CDR2 (germline): SGHKS, YYEKEE (reference sequence). The CDR3 length is 14 residues. With 3 bases clipped from V and 2 bases from J, the junction kept 4 bases outside the gene matches. The CDR3 coding sequence is TGTGCCAGCAGCTGGCGGGGGTCACAAGAGACCCAGTACTTC. Residues: CASSWRGSQETQYF.

J is TRBJ2-1 and V is TRBV4-2, with 8 bases lining up with TRBD2. The ends lost 4 bases at V and 4 bases at J; junction bases unmatched: 6. In germline, CDR1 is LGHNA, CDR2 YNFKEQ. The CDR3 is 15 residues long. The CDR3: CASSLTSGLYNEQFF. The CDR3 DNA reads as TGTGCCAGCAGCCTAACTAGCGGCCTATACAATGAGCAGTTCTTC.

The chain carries TRBV6-6 and TRBJ2-7; 7 bases align to TRBD1. With 2 bases clipped from V and 4 bases from J, the junction kept 5 bases outside the gene matches. Per germline, CDR1 MNHNY and CDR2 SVGAGI (reference sequence). This CDR3 is 14 amino acids long. The CDR3 nucleotides are TGTGCCAGCAGTTACCGGGAACAGGGGTACGAGCAGTACTTC. Amino acid sequence: CASSYREQGYEQYF.

This clone was observed at least ten times. The genes are TRBV18 and TRBJ2-5, with a tentative D call TRBD1 (7 bases). The CDR3 has 16 residues. Germline lookup yields CDR1 KGHSH and CDR2 LQKENI. V dropped 0 bases and J dropped 2 bases, with 13 bases sitting between them. The CDR3 is CASSPPQGGSQETQYF. The CDR3 DNA reads as TGTGCCAGCTCACCACCGCAGGGGGGTTCGCAAGAGACCCAGTACTTC. Complete variable domain (other parts from reference TRBV18 and TRBJ2-5): NAGVMQNPRHLVRRRGQEARLRCSPMKGHSHVYWYRQLPEEGLKFMVYLQKENIIDESGMPKERFSAEFPKEGPSILRIQQVVRGDSAAYFCASSPPQGGSQETQYFGPGTRLLVL.

The chain links TRBV29-1 to TRBJ1-2; D is possibly TRBD1 (5 bases). With 7 bases removed from V and 7 bases from J, the gap between germline ends came to 10 bases. The CDR3 totals 10 residues. Germline CDR1 SQVTM, CDR2 ANQGSEA. The CDR3 DNA follows: TGCAGCGCTGCAGGGTTTGGCTACACCTTC. Translated: CSAAGFGYTF. The whole variable domain, remainder taken from reference TRBV29-1 and TRBJ1-2, is SAVISQKPSRDICQRGTSLTIQCQVDSQVTMMFWYRQQPGQSLTLIATANQGSEATYESGFVIDKFPISRPNLTFSTLTVSNMSPEDSSIYLCSAAGFGYTFGSGTRLTVV.

The genes are TRBV7-8 and TRBJ1-4; TRBD1 matches 9 bases. The CDR3 has 14 amino acids. CDR1 and CDR2 from the germline V gene are SGHVS and FQNEAQ. The J segment lost 5 bases and the V segment lost 5 bases, leaving 3 bases of the junction unmatched. CDR3 nucleotides: TGTGCCAGCAGCCGGGGACAGGGAAATGAAAAACTGTTTTTT. Its protein product is CASSRGQGNEKLFF.

The chain carries TRBV28 and TRBJ2-3; the match to TRBD1 covers 7 bases. The V segment lost 5 bases and the J segment 6 bases; nucleotides outside the gene matches: 17. CDR3 length: 17 residues. In germline, CDR1 is MDHEN, CDR2 SYDVKM. CDR3 loop: CASSNPQSSRGWDTQYF. CDR3 bases: TGTGCCAGCAGTAACCCCCAATCTAGCAGGGGGTGGGATACGCAGTATTTT.

The chain recombines TRBV12-3 or TRBV12-4 with TRBJ1-5; no firm D call. The CDR3 consists of 13 residues. V was cut by 3 bases and J by 1 base, with 4 bases left in between. CDR3 residues: CASSFLSNQPQHF. The CDR3 nucleotides are TGTGCCAGCAGTTTTCTAAGCAATCAGCCCCAGCATTTT.

This clone showed up just once. CDR3 amino acids: CASRGQGTYGYTF. CDR3 coding DNA: TGTGCCAGCAGGGGACAGGGGACCTATGGCTACACCTTC. The chain couples TRBV6-5 to TRBJ1-2, with 10 bases matching TRBD1. The V gene end was trimmed by 6 bases and the J gene end by 4 bases; junction bases not matched to a gene: 2. CDR1 is MNHEY, CDR2 SVGAGI, per germline. The CDR3 sequence is 13 residues long.

This chain uses TRBV15 with TRBJ2-4; D remains unclear. The CDR3 spans 16 residues. Trimming removed 1 base from V and 0 bases from J, with 10 bases in between. Germline loops: CDR1 LNHNV, CDR2 YYDKDF (reference sequence). CDR3 nucleotides: TGTGCCACCAGCAGAGCTCAGACACTAGCCAAAAACATTCAGTACTTC. It translates to CATSRAQTLAKNIQYF.

Written as DNA, the CDR3 is TGTGCCAGCAGCTCAGGACTAGCCCCCCTCTCCTACGAGCAGTACTTC. Amino acid sequence: CASSSGLAPLSYEQYF. This chain links TRBV5-4 with TRBJ2-7; 8 nucleotides align to TRBD2. J was trimmed by 0 bases and V by 3 bases; bases with no gene match: 8. The germline gives CDR1 SGHNT, CDR2 YYREEE (reference sequence). This CDR3 is 16 amino acids long.

The chain joins TRBV25-1 to TRBJ1-6; a weak D match, TRBD1 (6 bases). CDR1 is MGHDK and CDR2 is SYGVNS in the germline V gene. V was clipped by 4 bases and J by 9 bases, with 16 bases between them. There are 15 residues in the CDR3. The CDR3, as DNA: TGTGCCAGCAGTGGATTTTCGGGGGGCCGTTCACCCCTCCACTTT. Its protein is CASSGFSGGRSPLHF.

The CDR3 region has the DNA TGTGCCAGCAGCCAACCAACGGGGGACAGCCAAGAGACCCAGTACTTC. Its translation is CASSQPTGDSQETQYF. The rearrangement joins TRBV4-2 to TRBJ2-5, with D maybe TRBD1 (7 bases). The CDR3 covers 16 residues. Germline CDR1 and CDR2: LGHNA and YNFKEQ. Trimming left V 2 bases short and J 1 base short, with 14 bases between.

J is TRBJ2-6 and V is TRBV28; tentative D call: TRBD2 (6 bases). In germline, CDR1 is MDHEN, CDR2 SYDVKM. V lost 2 bases to trimming and J lost 3 bases, with 11 bases between them. CDR3 length: 16 amino acids. The CDR3 sequence: CASSLRGAGGANVLTF. CDR3 sequence (DNA): TGTGCCAGCAGTTTAAGGGGAGCGGGTGGGGCCAACGTCCTGACTTTC.

This clone has a single count. The CDR3 protein is CSASTGGLNTIYF. As DNA, the CDR3 is TGCAGCGCATCGACAGGGGGTTTAAACACCATATATTTT. The chain combines TRBV29-1 with TRBJ1-3; 9 bases line up with TRBD1. V was clipped by 7 bases and J by 6 bases; unmatched bases: 7. Per germline, CDR1 SQVTM and CDR2 ANQGSEA. CDR3 length equals 13 residues.

The V gene is TRBV3-1 (or the pseudogene TRBV3-2), the J gene TRBJ2-7, with 7 bases aligning to TRBD2. CDR1 LGHDT and CDR2 YNNKEL come from the germline V gene (reference sequence). V lost 3 bases to trimming and J lost 5 bases; unmatched junction nucleotides: 4. The CDR3 loop spans 13 amino acids. The CDR3 sequence: CASSQPGGHEQYF. For the CDR3, the DNA is TGTGCCAGCAGCCAGCCGGGAGGCCACGAGCAGTACTTC.

This clone was seen only once. The J gene is TRBJ2-7, the V gene TRBV10-3; 7 positions agree with TRBD2. CDR1 and CDR2 from the germline V gene are ENHRY and SYGVKD. The CDR3 runs to 15 residues. After removal of 6 bases from V and 0 bases from J, the junction contained 8 bases not matched to a gene. The CDR3 sequence: CAISNPSGLSYEQYF. In DNA, the CDR3 is TGTGCCATCAGCAACCCTAGCGGACTCTCCTACGAGCAGTACTTC.

The chain employs TRBV7-3 and TRBJ1-5, with D maybe TRBD1 (6 bases). The V gene lost 4 bases and the J gene lost 4 bases, with 11 bases spanning the gap. This CDR3 is 14 amino acids long. Germline V CDR1 and CDR2: SGHTA, FQGTGA. CDR3 amino acids: CASSSITGNQPQHF. DNA for the CDR3: TGTGCCAGCAGCTCCATTACAGGGAATCAGCCCCAGCATTTT.

This clone was counted a single time. The V call is TRBV27, the J call TRBJ2-3; 9 bases align to TRBD1. CDR1 MNHEY and CDR2 SMNVEV come from the germline V gene (reference sequence). Trimming removed 6 bases from V and 2 bases from J; junction bases left unmatched: 6. The CDR3 has 15 amino acids. CDR3 in amino acids: CASRLRDRVTDTQYF. As DNA, the CDR3 is TGTGCCAGCAGGTTACGGGACAGGGTCACAGATACGCAGTATTTT.

This clone was observed a few times. The chain joins TRBV7-9 to TRBJ2-7, with 7 bases identical to TRBD1. From germline, CDR1 is SEHNR and CDR2 FQNEAQ (reference sequence). V was pared by 5 bases and J by 3 bases, with 13 bases of the junction left unmatched. The CDR3 is made up of 16 amino acids. CDR3 amino acids: CASSLSGTEVFYEQYF. As DNA, the CDR3 is TGTGCCAGCAGCCTATCCGGGACAGAGGTTTTCTACGAGCAGTACTTC.

The chain joins TRBV6-1 to TRBJ1-1, with D uncertain. The CDR3 covers 13 residues. Per the germline V gene, CDR1 is MNHNS and CDR2 is SASEGT. The V end was cut by 3 bases, the J end by 1 base, with 6 bases between. The CDR3 sequence is CASSERQNTEAFF. CDR3 sequence (DNA): TGTGCCAGCAGTGAGCGACAGAACACTGAAGCTTTCTTT.

This chain links TRBV27 with TRBJ1-1; D may be TRBD1 (5 bases). In germline, CDR1 is MNHEY, CDR2 SMNVEV (reference sequence). The CDR3 sequence is 15 residues long. V was cut by 6 bases and J by 4 bases, with 18 bases left in between. In DNA, the CDR3 is TGTGCCAGCAGCCCCTGGGGGGGAAGGGTCACTGAAGCTTTCTTT. The encoded protein is CASSPWGGRVTEAFF.

J is TRBJ2-1 and V is TRBV29-1; 15 bases match TRBD2. Trimming cost V 5 bases and J 6 bases; bases outside gene matches: 5. The CDR3 runs to 15 residues. The germline CDR1 and CDR2 sequences are SQVTM and ANQGSEA. The DNA of the CDR3 is TGCAGCGTTCGGACTAGCGGGAGGGTAGGCAATGAGCAGTTCTTC. Amino acids: CSVRTSGRVGNEQFF.

The V and J genes are TRBV5-1 and TRBJ1-5; TRBD1 is a possible D gene (6 bases). V gave up 0 bases and J gave up 7 bases, with 14 bases separating them. The CDR3 is made up of 15 amino acids. Germline CDR1 SGHRS, CDR2 YFSETQ. CDR3 nucleotide sequence: TGCGCCAGCAGCTTGGAAGGGGGACGAGGGCAGCCCCAGCATTTT. It specifies CASSLEGGRGQPQHF.

This rearrangement joins TRBV7-9 to TRBJ1-1, with 7 bases matching TRBD1. Trimming removed 3 bases from V and 3 bases from J; junction bases left unmatched: 4. The CDR3 runs to 14 residues. Germline lookup yields CDR1 SEHNR and CDR2 FQNEAQ (reference sequence). In nucleotides, the CDR3 is TGTGCCAGCAGCTTCAGGGGGTGGGACACTGAAGCTTTCTTT. This encodes CASSFRGWDTEAFF.

The chain employs TRBV5-1 and TRBJ1-2, with a tentative D call TRBD1 (6 bases). This CDR3 is built from 15 residues. The germline V and J ends were trimmed by 0 bases and 4 bases, with 13 bases remaining between them. From germline, CDR1 is SGHRS and CDR2 YFSETQ. The CDR3 here is CASSLEGELGYGYTF. The CDR3 nucleotides are TGCGCCAGCAGCTTGGAGGGGGAATTGGGCTATGGCTACACCTTC.

The chain combines TRBV19 with TRBJ1-5, with D possibly TRBD1 on 5 matching bases. Germline CDR1 and CDR2: LNHDA and SQIVND (reference sequence). The ends were cut back, 5 bases at V and 6 bases at J, with 11 bases in the middle. The CDR3 contains 13 residues. The CDR3 protein is CASSELGVQPQHF. For the CDR3, the DNA is TGTGCCAGTAGTGAATTAGGGGTTCAGCCCCAGCATTTT.

The rearrangement links TRBV27 to TRBJ2-7, with a weak D call TRBD1 (6 bases). CDR1 is MNHEY, CDR2 SMNVEV, per germline (reference sequence). The CDR3 has 17 residues. V was trimmed by 1 base and J by 2 bases, leaving 18 bases between them. The CDR3: CASSLLAQGQGTYEQYF. CDR3 DNA sequence: TGTGCCAGCAGTTTATTGGCGCAGGGCCAGGGGACCTACGAGCAGTACTTC.

The gene calls are TRBV27 and TRBJ2-1; D perhaps matches TRBD1 (6 bases). V was pared by 6 bases and J by 3 bases, with 12 bases between. The CDR3 covers 14 residues. Germline lookup yields CDR1 MNHEY and CDR2 SMNVEV (reference sequence). CDR3 DNA sequence: TGTGCCAGCAGGCTGCTCAGGGGCTACAATGAGCAGTTCTTC. This sequence encodes CASRLLRGYNEQFF.

The chain uses TRBV3-1 (or the pseudogene TRBV3-2) and TRBJ1-4, with 11 bases fitting TRBD1. V shed 0 bases, J shed 7 bases, and the junction held 4 bases outside the gene matches. Germline loops: CDR1 LGHDT, CDR2 YNNKEL (reference sequence). The CDR3 sequence is 16 residues long. The CDR3 sequence is CASSQEFGTGGEKLFF. CDR3 sequence (DNA): TGTGCCAGCAGCCAAGAATTCGGGACAGGGGGTGAAAAACTGTTTTTT.